What follows are 9 T cell receptor beta chains derived from one specimen sequenced in a study of T cell changes during pregnancy in multiple sclerosis. Sequencing was performed with immunoSEQ multiplex PCR; in TCRdb, only in-frame clones are kept and a portion is missing. The repertoire holds approximately 99,000 clones, with around 93% as singletons. This specimen consisted of peripheral blood, obtained after pregnancy. All receptors derive from a female donor with multiple sclerosis, enrolled in a pregnancy study.

CDR3 coding DNA: TGTGCCAGCAGCTTATCTAGCGGGAGTTGGACAGATACGCAGTATTTT. Amino acid sequence: CASSLSSGSWTDTQYF. This chain connects TRBV7-6 to TRBJ2-3; 10 bases agree with TRBD2. Germline V lookup: CDR1 SGHVS, CDR2 FNYEAQ. This CDR3 region has 16 residues. Losses at the gene ends were 2 bases for V and 3 bases for J; bases not matched to a gene: 5.

This chain joins TRBV6-1 and TRBJ2-1; D call uncertain. The CDR3 is 13 residues long. Germline V gene sequence: CDR1 MNHNS, CDR2 SASEGT. V lost 4 bases and J 6 bases, leaving 10 bases between the germline ends. CDR3 sequence reads: CASSVLPGNEQFF. In DNA form, the CDR3 reads TGTGCCAGCAGTGTCTTGCCCGGCAATGAGCAGTTCTTC.

This sequence joins TRBV30 and TRBJ2-7; 8 bases are shared with TRBD1. V dropped 2 bases and J dropped 7; count of bases not matched to a gene: 13. The CDR3 has 15 amino acids. Per germline, CDR1 GTSNPN and CDR2 SVGIG (reference sequence). CDR3 sequence reads: CAWSTGTGPLREQYF. The CDR3 nucleotides read TGTGCCTGGAGTACCGGGACAGGACCTCTCAGGGAGCAGTACTTC. The complete variable domain, with remaining parts taken from reference TRBV30 and TRBJ2-7, reads SQTIHQWPATLVQPVGSPLSLECTVEGTSNPNLYWYRQAAGRGLQLLFYSVGIGQISSEVPQNLSASRPQDRQFILSSKKLLLSDSGFYLCAWSTGTGPLREQYFGPGTRLTVT.

The rearrangement joins TRBV6-1 to TRBJ1-5; D is possibly TRBD1 (5 bases). This CDR3 spans 16 amino acids. CDR1 and CDR2 (germline): MNHNS, SASEGT. The V end was cut by 2 bases, the J end by 2 bases, with 13 bases between. This CDR3 is CASSESGSGGNQPQHF. CDR3 DNA sequence: TGTGCCAGCAGTGAATCAGGGTCGGGGGGCAATCAGCCCCAGCATTTT.

In this sample, this clone turned up a few times. V and J are TRBV7-6 and TRBJ1-1; D remains ambiguous. Trimming shortened V by 5 bases and J by 1 base, and 8 bases separated the two germline ends. The CDR3 spans 13 residues. The germline gives CDR1 SGHVS, CDR2 FNYEAQ. As DNA, the CDR3 is TGTGCCAGCAGCCTACCCGGGAACACTGAAGCTTTCTTT. Amino acids: CASSLPGNTEAFF.

The J gene is TRBJ1-4, the V gene TRBV4-1; D is uncertain. V lost 1 base and J 8 bases, leaving 8 bases between the germline ends. CDR3 length equals 13 residues. Germline lookup yields CDR1 MGHRA and CDR2 YSYEKL. The CDR3 DNA is TGCGCCAGCAGCCAAGGGTCGGGGGAAAAACTGTTTTTT. Protein: CASSQGSGEKLFF.

The chain joins TRBV27 to TRBJ1-5; D may be TRBD1 (5 bases). V was shortened by 5 bases and J by 5 bases, with 13 bases between the two germline ends. The germline CDR1 and CDR2 sequences are MNHEY and SMNVEV (reference sequence). The CDR3 totals 14 residues. The CDR3 bases are TGTGCCAGCAGTGAACCAGGGTACGATCAGCCCCAGCATTTT. Amino acid sequence: CASSEPGYDQPQHF.

The gene calls are TRBV9 and TRBJ2-3, with a tentative D call TRBD2 (6 bases). V lost 0 bases and J 0 bases, leaving 11 bases between the germline ends. CDR1 and CDR2 from the germline V gene are SGDLS and YYNGEE. The CDR3 runs 16 residues. The CDR3: CASSVDGSGSTDTQYF. The CDR3, as DNA: TGTGCCAGCAGCGTAGATGGTAGCGGTAGCACAGATACGCAGTATTTT.

The chain combines TRBV9 with TRBJ2-5; 10 nucleotides align to TRBD1. V lost 0 bases to trimming and J lost 5 bases; unmatched junction nucleotides: 7. The CDR3 is made up of 16 amino acids. CDR1 SGDLS and CDR2 YYNGEE come from the germline V gene. CDR3 loop: CASSVAGTGVSETQYF. The CDR3 nucleotides are TGTGCCAGCAGCGTAGCGGGGACAGGGGTGTCGGAGACCCAGTACTTC.